This T cell receptor beta chain was obtained from a study of blood T cell repertoires in COVID-19. Looking at the study overall: Acute and convalescent COVID-19 specimens originated in the United States, Italy and Spain.

The V gene lost 3 bases and the J gene lost 6 bases, with 11 bases spanning the gap. CDR3 size: 13 residues. Per germline, CDR1 KGHSH and CDR2 LQKENI. As handled by the study authors: Nucleated cell counts were estimated from reference gene primer amplification. Profiling relied on immunoSEQ multiplex PCR, and the TCRdb table lists in-frame clones only, not all of them. That table is the source of V, J and clone size, and D and trimming were worked out from the DNA. This sample has about 80,000 clones, with 65% to 90% found just once. J is TRBJ1-2 and V is TRBV18, with D maybe TRBD1 (5 bases). Sequencing was done on a sample of peripheral blood. This receptor was obtained from a man in his fifties with COVID-19, enrolled during active disease. The CDR3 sequence is CASSPGREDGYTF. In DNA form, the CDR3 reads TGTGCCAGCTCACCGGGGCGAGAGGATGGCTACACCTTC. Full variable domain (remainder filled in from reference TRBV18 and TRBJ1-2): NAGVMQNPRHLVRRRGQEARLRCSPMKGHSHVYWYRQLPEEGLKFMVYLQKENIIDESGMPKERFSAEFPKEGPSILRIQQVVRGDSAAYFCASSPGREDGYTFGSGTRLTVV.